The rows below give T cell receptor beta chains drawn from one sample of a study of blood T cell repertoires in COVID-19. Only in-frame clones appear in the TCRdb table, and some are missing; sequencing was by immunoSEQ multiplex PCR. This sample has about 270,000 clones; more than 75% occur once, and the top ten carry under 3%. The sample comprised PBMCs or T cells enriched from blood (not recorded which). The receptors here all came from a woman between 18 and 29 years old who had recovered from COVID-19. CDR3s include the opening cysteine and the closing phenylalanine or tryptophan. The D gene is left open where the match is weak. Expanded clones get a size class; other rows say once, few or many, or leave the size out.

>TRBV7-2|NA|NA|TRBJ1-1
CASSLTRLNTEAFF
TGTGCCAGCAGCTTAACACGTCTGAACACTGAAGCTTTCTTT
>TRBV27|NA|few|TRBJ2-7
CASSPGLGEQYF
TGTGCCAGCAGTCCAGGACTGGGCGAGCAGTACTTC
>TRBV12-5|TRBD1|NA|TRBJ1-5
CASGPTGGIYSNQPQHF
TGTGCTAGTGGCCCGACAGGGGGAATTTATAGCAATCAGCCCCAGCATTTT
>TRBV28|NA|NA|TRBJ2-7
CASRYTQGPPKF
TGTGCCAGCCGCTACACACAGGGCCCTCCAAAATTC
>TRBV29-1|TRBD1|NA|TRBJ1-1
CSVWTGPTEAFF
TGCAGCGTTTGGACAGGGCCAACTGAAGCTTTCTTT
>TRBV11-2|TRBD2|NA|TRBJ2-3
CASSLRGGPTDTQYF
TGTGCCAGCAGCCTACGGGGGGGACCCACAGATACGCAGTATTTT
>TRBV7-2|TRBD2|NA|TRBJ2-3
CASSKLAGGQSDTQYF
TGTGCCAGCAGCAAACTAGCGGGGGGGCAATCAGATACGCAGTATTTT
>TRBV27|NA|NA|TRBJ1-5
CASSLRGGRGQPQHF
TGTGCCAGCAGTTTAAGAGGAGGACGGGGTCAGCCCCAGCATTTT
>TRBV27|TRBD1|NA|TRBJ1-1
CASSSFIRQGARTEAFF
TGTGCCAGCAGTTCCTTTATACGCCAGGGGGCAAGGACTGAAGCTTTCTTT
>TRBV5-5|TRBD1|NA|TRBJ2-5
CASSTTGGETQYF
TGTGCCAGCAGCACGACAGGGGGAGAGACCCAGTACTTC
>TRBV7-9|NA|NA|TRBJ1-4
CASSKQGLRGEKLFF
TGTGCCAGCAGCAAACAGGGCTTGCGAGGCGAAAAACTGTTTTTT
>TRBV29-1|TRBD2|NA|TRBJ2-2
CSVVLAGGWNTGELFF
TGCAGCGTTGTTCTAGCGGGGGGCTGGAACACCGGGGAGCTGTTTTTT
>TRBV5-1|NA|NA|TRBJ2-5
CASSLGLGETQYF
TGCGCCAGCAGCTTGGGACTAGGGGAGACCCAGTACTTC
>TRBV10-1|NA|NA|TRBJ2-7
CASSPGQAYEQYF
TGCGCCAGCAGCCCGGGACAAGCCTACGAGCAGTACTTC